Presented here are 28 T cell receptor beta chains from one specimen sequenced in a study of patients and donors after allogeneic stem cell transplantation. Via MiXCR, TCRdb re-called the RT-PCR reads, giving one row per CDR3 protein. This table holds some 880,000 distinct CDR3 sequences, more than 15% found once. The material sequenced was blood, either unsorted or a sorted T cell fraction (not recorded which). The receptors originated from a human donor who was either an allogeneic HSCT recipient or a stem cell or donor lymphocyte infusion donor (not recorded which). It is not recorded whose cells these are; they may come from a transplant donor.

The rearrangement links TRBV4-2 to TRBJ2-7, with D perhaps TRBD1 (5 bases). This CDR3 contains 16 residues. The germline V and J ends were trimmed by 0 bases and 2 bases, with 14 bases remaining between them. Germline values: CDR1 LGHNA, CDR2 YNFKEQ. CDR3 region: CASSQERGRATYEQYF. The DNA for the CDR3 is TGTGCCAGCAGCCAAGAAAGGGGCAGGGCGACCTACGAGCAGTACTTC.

The J gene is TRBJ2-1, the V gene TRBV2; D gene unclear. The CDR3 is made up of 11 amino acids. V lost 4 bases to trimming and J lost 9 bases, with 7 bases between them. Germline CDR1 SNHLY, CDR2 FYNNEI. The CDR3 DNA sequence: TGTGCCAGCAGTGGTACTTTTGAGCAGTTCTTC. The encoded protein is CASSGTFEQFF. The variable domain in full, with the rest retrieved from reference TRBV2 and TRBJ2-1, is EPEVTQTPSHQVTQMGQEVILRCVPISNHLYFYWYRQILGQKVEFLVSFYNNEISEKSEIFDDQFSVERPDGSNFTLKIRSTKLEDSAMYFCASSGTFEQFFGPGTRLTVL.

This clonotype was seen at least ten times. V is TRBV12-3 or TRBV12-4 and J is TRBJ1-2, with no clear D. This CDR3 is built from 14 residues. The V end lost 2 bases, the J end lost 4 bases, and 11 bases lay between the germline ends. The chain's CDR3 is CASSLMKGGYGYTF. The CDR3 coding sequence is TGTGCCAGCAGTTTAATGAAAGGTGGCTATGGCTACACCTTC.

This chain links TRBV4-1 with TRBJ2-3; 9 positions agree with TRBD2. This CDR3 comprises 18 residues. The trim removed 3 bases at V and 1 base at J, leaving 11 bases unmatched. In germline, CDR1 is MGHRA, CDR2 YSYEKL. This CDR3 is CASSHPGLASRGTDTQYF. The CDR3 region has the DNA TGCGCCAGCAGCCACCCGGGACTAGCTTCACGTGGCACAGATACGCAGTATTTT.

This clonotype showed up many times. V is TRBV12-3 or TRBV12-4 and J is TRBJ1-6; D is unresolved. This CDR3 has 12 amino acids. With 5 bases removed from V and 7 bases from J, the gap between germline ends came to 6 bases. The CDR3 loop reads CASSPRNSPLHF. For the CDR3, the DNA is TGTGCCAGCAGTCCACGAAATTCACCCCTCCACTTT.

The V gene is TRBV6-1, the J gene TRBJ2-3, with 8 nucleotides matching TRBD2. V trimming: 1 base; J trimming: 6 bases; junction bases outside the gene matches: 6. CDR1 is MNHNS and CDR2 is SASEGT in the germline V gene. The length of the CDR3 is 15 residues. CDR3 residues: CASSEVAGGGDTQYF. For the CDR3, the DNA is TGTGCCAGCAGTGAAGTGGCGGGAGGAGGGGATACGCAGTATTTT.

The chain couples TRBV15 to TRBJ2-7, with 10 bases that match TRBD1. The CDR3 is made up of 14 amino acids. The germline gives CDR1 LNHNV, CDR2 YYDKDF (reference sequence). Trimming took 3 bases from V and 2 from J; bases not matched to a gene: 1. In DNA, the CDR3 is TGTGCCACCAGCAGGGGACAGGGGACCTACGAGCAGTACTTC. It specifies CATSRGQGTYEQYF.

This chain uses TRBV6-1 with TRBJ2-3; D may correspond to TRBD1 or TRBD2 (7 bases each). The germline V gene encodes CDR1 MNHNS and CDR2 SASEGT. V lost 6 bases and J 1 base, leaving 17 bases between the germline ends. This CDR3 comprises 16 residues. The CDR3 protein is CASSPRGGQGTDTQYF. CDR3 bases: TGTGCCAGCAGCCCCAGGGGGGGGCAAGGCACAGATACGCAGTATTTT.

The chain employs TRBV20-1 and TRBJ2-3; 7 bases fit TRBD1. Germline V gives CDR1 DFQATT, CDR2 SNEGSKA (reference sequence). The trim removed 1 base at V and 2 bases at J, leaving 6 bases unmatched. This CDR3 has 15 amino acids. The CDR3 DNA is TGCAGTGCTAGAGTAGGGACAGCGCTCACAGATACGCAGTATTTT. This sequence encodes CSARVGTALTDTQYF.

The V call is TRBV5-5, the J call TRBJ2-1; D perhaps matches TRBD2 (6 bases). V lost 4 bases to trimming and J lost 1 base, with 18 bases between them. The CDR3 is 17 residues long. Germline V gene sequence: CDR1 SGHKS, CDR2 YYEKEE (reference sequence). This CDR3 is CASSRLDGSGSYNEQFF. DNA for the CDR3: TGTGCCAGCAGCCGACTAGATGGGAGCGGGTCCTACAATGAGCAGTTCTTC.

This clonotype was found a few times. This sequence joins TRBV3-1 and TRBJ2-3, with 8 bases lining up with TRBD2. The ends lost 2 bases at V and 4 bases at J; junction bases unmatched: 11. Germline CDR1 reads LGHDT; CDR2 reads YNNKEL (reference sequence). CDR3 length: 17 residues. CDR3 DNA sequence: TGTGCCAGCAGCCAATATATCCGGGGGGGGTTTTCAGATACGCAGTATTTT. Its protein product is CASSQYIRGGFSDTQYF.

This clonotype was counted between two and nine times. The rearrangement joins TRBV7-6 to TRBJ2-5; 8 bases align to TRBD2. Looked up from germline, CDR1 is SGHVS and CDR2 is FNYEAQ. The CDR3 runs to 16 residues. Unmatched junction bases numbered 10, after V lost 2 bases and J lost 5 bases. The CDR3 region has the DNA TGTGCCAGCAGCTTAAAGCTCGAGACTAGCGAGGAGACCCAGTACTTC. Its translation is CASSLKLETSEETQYF. Full variable domain (remainder filled in from reference TRBV7-6 and TRBJ2-5): GAGVSQSPRYKVTKRGQDVALRCDPISGHVSLYWYRQALGQGPEFLTYFNYEAQQDKSGLPNDRFSAERPEGSISTLTIQRTEQRDSAMYRCASSLKLETSEETQYFGPGTRLLVL.

This clonotype was found a few times. V usage is TRBV27 and J usage is TRBJ1-2; D is unresolved. This CDR3 is 14 amino acids long. The V end was cut by 2 bases, the J end by 3 bases, with 10 bases between. Germline CDR1 and CDR2: MNHEY and SMNVEV (reference sequence). CDR3 nucleotide sequence: TGTGCCAGCAGTTTAGCCGGCAAACACTATGGCTACACCTTC. It codes for CASSLAGKHYGYTF.

This clonotype was detected only a few times. This rearrangement joins TRBV7-2 to TRBJ2-7; the D is unclear. This CDR3 is built from 13 residues. The V end lost 1 base, the J end lost 2 bases, and 6 bases lay between the germline ends. The germline V gene encodes CDR1 SGHTA and CDR2 FQGNSA. The CDR3 is CASSLERAYEQYF. The CDR3 DNA reads TGTGCCAGCAGCTTAGAAAGGGCCTACGAGCAGTACTTC.

This clonotype occurred a few times. The chain combines TRBV5-8 with TRBJ2-2; D perhaps matches TRBD1 (6 bases). Between the trimmed V and J ends, which lost 0 bases and 5 bases, there was a span of 14 bases. The germline gives CDR1 SGHTS, CDR2 YDEGEE. The CDR3 contains 16 residues. The CDR3, as DNA: TGTGCCAGCAGCTTGGCCGAGGGGACATGGACCGGGGAGCTGTTTTTT. Translation gives CASSLAEGTWTGELFF.

The table lists this clonotype with a few counts. The chain couples TRBV20-1 to TRBJ2-7; 13 bases line up with TRBD2. The CDR3 is made up of 16 amino acids. V lost 3 bases and J lost 6; bases outside the gene matches: 11. Germline lookup yields CDR1 DFQATT and CDR2 SNEGSKA (reference sequence). CDR3 protein: CSASGLAGASPGEQYF. The CDR3 DNA follows: TGCAGTGCTAGTGGACTAGCGGGAGCCTCACCGGGCGAGCAGTACTTC.

This clonotype was found a few times. The chain combines TRBV9 with TRBJ1-3, with D unclear. The V gene's germline CDR1 is SGDLS and CDR2 YYNGEE. This CDR3 contains 15 residues. Trimming left V 4 bases short and J 1 base short, with 12 bases between. The CDR3 DNA reads TGTGCCAGCAGCCCCACCACGGGATCTGGAAACACCATATATTTT. Protein sequence: CASSPTTGSGNTIYF.

The rearrangement links TRBV19 to TRBJ1-4; a weak D match, TRBD1 (5 bases). The CDR3 length is 14 residues. Germline V gene lookup returns CDR1 LNHDA and CDR2 SQIVND (reference sequence). V shed 8 bases and J shed 6 bases, with 16 bases lying between them. The chain's CDR3 is CASWSGGGDEKLFF. CDR3 nucleotide sequence: TGTGCCAGTTGGTCTGGCGGAGGGGATGAAAAACTGTTTTTT.

This chain links TRBV9 with TRBJ2-1; D gene ambiguous. The CDR3 extends over 15 amino acids. The V end lost 0 bases, the J end lost 2 bases, and 9 bases lay between the germline ends. The germline gives CDR1 SGDLS, CDR2 YYNGEE. The CDR3 nucleotides read TGTGCCAGCAGCGTAGAATCACTAACCTACAATGAGCAGTTCTTC. Its translation is CASSVESLTYNEQFF.

Ten or more counts support this clonotype. The V call is TRBV18, the J call TRBJ2-5; D is tentatively TRBD1 or TRBD2 (5 bases each). The J call is doubtful: the DNA matches TRBJ2-3 better. The CDR3 extends over 12 amino acids. CDR1 and CDR2 from the germline V gene are KGHSH and LQKENI. Here the CDR3 DNA reads TGTGCCAGCTCACCCTCCAGGGAGACGCAGTATTTT. This codes for CASSPSRETQYF.

This clonotype came up a few times. The chain combines TRBV5-4 with TRBJ2-1; D could derive from TRBD1 or TRBD2 (5 bases each). Germline values: CDR1 SGHNT, CDR2 YYREEE (reference sequence). There are 14 residues in the CDR3. Trimming cost V 1 base and J 10 bases, with 15 bases left between them. CDR3 nucleotide sequence: TGTGCCAGCAGCTTGATGGGGACGCTCTACGAGCAGTTCTTC. Its protein is CASSLMGTLYEQFF.

The chain joins TRBV20-1 to TRBJ1-5, with TRBD1 as a possible D gene (5 bases). Trimming cost V 3 bases and J 7 bases, with 13 bases left between them. The CDR3 runs to 13 residues. Per the germline V gene, CDR1 is DFQATT and CDR2 is SNEGSKA (reference sequence). This CDR3 reads CSASPLKGQPQHF. CDR3 coding DNA: TGCAGTGCTAGTCCCCTCAAGGGGCAGCCCCAGCATTTT.

This clonotype was recorded a few times. The V and J genes are TRBV5-1 and TRBJ2-7; TRBD1 matches 8 bases. CDR1 SGHRS and CDR2 YFSETQ come from the germline V gene. The J segment lost 6 bases and the V segment lost 0 bases, leaving 5 bases of the junction unmatched. The CDR3 is 14 amino acids. This CDR3 is CASSLVQGAGEQYF. Here the CDR3 DNA reads TGCGCCAGCAGCTTGGTCCAGGGGGCAGGCGAGCAGTACTTC.

As to this clonotype: One junction end does not reproduce the germline sequence, and a read error may be involved. The V and J genes are TRBV7-7 and TRBJ2-2; 8 nucleotides line up with TRBD2. CDR1 and CDR2 from the germline V gene are SSHAT and FNYEAQ (reference sequence). This CDR3 comprises 15 residues. CDR3 loop: CASSLREGDTGELFF. The CDR3 DNA reads TGTGCTAGCAGCTTACGGGAGGGGGACACCGGGGAGCTGTTTTTT.

This clonotype was found a few times. The chain employs TRBV5-6 and TRBJ1-1; perhaps TRBD1 as D (6 bases). Germline V gene sequence: CDR1 SGHDT, CDR2 YYEEEE. The CDR3 is 13 amino acids. Trimming stripped 2 bases from V and 7 bases from J, with 12 bases between. In DNA form, the CDR3 reads TGTGCCAGCAGCTTCCGAGGGGGGGGTGAAGCTTTCTTT. Its protein is CASSFRGGGEAFF.

This clonotype has only a few counts. This chain links TRBV12-3 or TRBV12-4 with TRBJ2-7; TRBD1 is a possible D gene (6 bases). Trimming shortened V by 2 bases and J by 2 bases, and 13 bases separated the two germline ends. The CDR3 sequence is 15 residues long. The CDR3 loop reads CASSLTGQLAYEQYF. The CDR3 region has the DNA TGTGCCAGCAGTTTAACTGGACAGCTAGCCTACGAGCAGTACTTC.

The V and J genes are TRBV15 and TRBJ2-7; possibly TRBD2 for D (5 bases). Germline-derived CDR1 and CDR2 are LNHNV and YYDKDF (reference sequence). The ends were cut back, 0 bases at V and 10 bases at J, with 13 bases in the middle. CDR3 length: 13 amino acids. For the CDR3, the DNA is TGTGCCACCAGCAGAGATGCCCGGGAAGCACAGTACTTC. Amino acids: CATSRDAREAQYF. The entire variable domain, with the rest obtained from reference TRBV15 and TRBJ2-7, is as follows: DAMVIQNPRYQVTQFGKPVTLSCSQTLNHNVMYWYQQKSSQAPKLLFHYYDKDFNNEADTPDNFQSRRPNTSFCFLDIRSPGLGDTAMYLCATSRDAREAQYFGPGTRLTVT.

In its sample, this clonotype was seen many times. The chain combines TRBV20-1 with TRBJ1-2, with 7 bases aligning to TRBD1. The ends lost 4 bases at V and 7 bases at J; junction bases unmatched: 12. This CDR3 is built from 14 residues. Germline V CDR1 and CDR2: DFQATT, SNEGSKA (reference sequence). The CDR3 here is CSAIPYRGGSGYTF. In nucleotides, the CDR3 is TGCAGTGCTATCCCTTACAGGGGCGGCAGTGGCTACACCTTC.